This T cell receptor (beta chain) was documented in a study of T cells in Graves' hyperthyroidism and ophthalmopathy. This CDR3 is 16 amino acids long. Trimming removed 0 bases at V and 7 bases at J, with 18 bases between. Per the germline V gene, CDR1 is ENHRY and CDR2 is SYGVKD. The TCR beta CDR3 regions underwent amplification using RNA transcripts as the source. TCR CDR3 regions were first amplified by RT-PCR with HTBI primers. TCRdb recomputed calls from the multiplex PCR reads with MiXCR, one row per CDR3 protein. The sample lists 190,000 or so distinct CDR3 sequences, approximately 20% occurring once. Uncontrolled infection, other autoimmune disease, pregnancy or lactation led to exclusion. In its sample, this clonotype was seen many times.

The sequencing input was blood. The rearrangement joins TRBV10-3 to TRBJ1-2, with a tentative D call TRBD1 (6 bases). This sequence originates from a man between 35 and 55 years old with Graves' hyperthyroidism. DNA for the CDR3: TGTGCCATCAGTGAGTCGAGGGGGGGCCATATGCGTGGCTACACCTTC. This gives the protein CAISESRGGHMRGYTF.